This is a list of T cell receptor beta chains from one sample in a study of monozygotic twins with inflammatory bowel disease. For each CDR3 protein, TCRdb gives one entry from its re-call of the 5' RACE reads, without DNA. This sample's table reports 400,000 to 500,000 distinct CDR3 sequences. What was sequenced was blood. Source of these receptors: a human donor with ulcerative colitis or Crohn's disease, or a healthy co-twin of an affected twin (not recorded which). The CDR3 runs from the conserved cysteine through the conserved F or W.

J	V	CDR3
TRBJ2-3	TRBV25-1	CASSEFGADTQYF
TRBJ2-1	TRBV19	CASSLTDYNEQFF
TRBJ2-3	TRBV7-9	CASSPGDPTDTQYF
TRBJ1-1	TRBV28	CASSHGGRGTEAFF
TRBJ2-1	TRBV20-1	CSASQSGRYDEQFF
TRBJ1-2	TRBV28	CASSLQGLDYTF
TRBJ2-1	TRBV5-1	CASSLLTSGYNEQFF
TRBJ2-4	TRBV15	CATSRRDGGIAKNIQYF
TRBJ1-5	TRBV7-2	CASSLVSGGDQPQHF
TRBJ2-1	TRBV5-4	CASSNWAGNEQFF
TRBJ1-4	TRBV11-2	CASSQFSEELFF
TRBJ2-3	TRBV11-2	CASSRGRRSYTDTQYF
TRBJ2-2	TRBV3-1	CASSHGGGTGELFF
TRBJ2-6	TRBV23-1	CASRGRRPHSGANVLTF
TRBJ1-2	TRBV5-1	CASSSSDSYGYTF
TRBJ2-3	TRBV20-1	CSARLAGGFDTQYF
TRBJ1-2	TRBV9	CASSPRTDSNYGYTF
TRBJ2-7	TRBV28	CASSFAPRTRNYEQYF
TRBJ1-5	TRBV20-1	CSARWGATDEPQHF
TRBJ2-7	TRBV4-1	CASSQSSRGSYEQYF
TRBJ1-5	TRBV4-3	CASSQDLLSAGGNQPQHF
TRBJ1-2	TRBV5-1	CASSLEASGGNGYTF
TRBJ1-5	TRBV7-2	CASSLSGINQPQHF
TRBJ2-7	TRBV10-2	CASSGQGASYEQYF
TRBJ1-1	TRBV5-1	CASRGDSLNTEAFF
TRBJ1-1	TRBV6-2/TRBV6-3	CASSLRGRGYIEAFF
TRBJ2-3	TRBV5-1	CASSWGASPTDTQYF
TRBJ1-1	TRBV30	CAWSRSTTVEAFF
TRBJ1-4	TRBV5-1	CASSFGGTNEKLFF
TRBJ2-5	TRBV12-3/TRBV12-4	CASSLGDYLQETQYF
TRBJ2-1	TRBV20-1	CSARDPLLAGSTNEQFF
TRBJ1-2	TRBV20-1	CSAPPGQEVYGYTF
TRBJ2-2	TRBV5-1	CASRDSFTGELFF
TRBJ1-5	TRBV7-2	CASSFDSRNQPQHF
TRBJ2-7	TRBV10-3	CAISLAAGGGLSEQYF
TRBJ2-3	TRBV29-1	CSVEVFITQGVGTGADTQYF
TRBJ2-5	TRBV19	CASSPGTSGPQETQYF
TRBJ2-1	TRBV6-5	CASSYFGVNSYNEQFF
TRBJ2-2	TRBV28	CASSLFGINTGELFF
TRBJ1-6	TRBV12-3/TRBV12-4	CASSFEPWAEDNSPLHF